This TCR beta chain was sequenced during a study of Graves' ophthalmopathy and Graves' hyperthyroidism. Whole-study findings and limits: Prediction of ophthalmopathy progression reached about 71% sensitivity and around 76% specificity. Detection in blood was also observed for most expanded thyroid clonotypes above 0.001 frequency.

This clonotype was seen ten or more times. Antigen specificity is unknown. Germline CDR1 is DFQATT and CDR2 is SNEGSKA (reference sequence). Trimming shortened V by 3 bases and J by 7 bases, and 13 bases separated the two germline ends. The CDR3 extends over 13 amino acids. Transcripts of RNA were the source for amplifying TCR beta CDR3 regions. HTBI primers were used in a first-round RT-PCR, which preceded a second-round multiplex PCR. TCRdb called the multiplex PCR reads again in MiXCR, with one record for every CDR3 protein. The sample lists approximately 460,000 distinct CDR3 sequences; approximately 14% were seen once.

The clonotype comes from a woman aged 25 to 39 with Graves' ophthalmopathy. Material: blood. The rearrangement uses TRBV20-1 and TRBJ1-5; D remains ambiguous. As DNA, the CDR3 is TGCAGTGCTAGGGAAAGCCGAGGGCAGCCCCAGCATTTT. Protein: CSARESRGQPQHF.